Listed below are T cell receptor beta chains from one sample, sequenced in a study of T cell changes during pregnancy in multiple sclerosis. Repertoires were generated with immunoSEQ multiplex PCR, while TCRdb's copy carries only in-frame clones and drops some. This table has some 80,000 clones, roughly 90% appearing once. The sample was peripheral blood, taken in the first trimester of pregnancy. These receptors were collected from a female donor in good health, enrolled as a control in a pregnancy study. Both conserved end residues are part of each CDR3. A D gene is named only where the DNA matches it firmly. Some rows mark clone size as missing; the rest say once, few, many or name a class of expanded clone.

.	TRBV9	.	TRBJ2-3	CASSVALDTQYF	TGTGCCAGCAGCGTAGCCTTGGATACGCAGTATTTT
TRBD1	TRBV7-9	.	TRBJ1-3	CASSLLGQGAGNTIYF	TGTGCCAGCAGCTTGTTGGGACAGGGCGCTGGAAACACCATATATTTT
.	TRBV7-9	.	TRBJ2-1	CASSLGLNEQFF	TGTGCCAGCAGCTTAGGACTCAATGAGCAGTTCTTC
TRBD1	TRBV7-9	.	TRBJ1-5	CARGDGWQGGNSNQPQHF	TGTGCCAGAGGCGACGGGTGGCAGGGGGGAAATAGCAATCAGCCCCAGCATTTT
.	TRBV5-6	.	TRBJ2-7	CASSLVGLSYEQYF	TGTGCCAGCAGCTTAGTGGGACTGAGCTACGAGCAGTACTTC
TRBD1	TRBV5-1	many	TRBJ1-3	CASSTRQGNSGNTIYF	TGCGCCAGCAGCACCCGACAGGGCAACTCTGGAAACACCATATATTTT
TRBD1	TRBV19	.	TRBJ1-2	CASRYTGGNGYTF	TGTGCCAGTAGGTATACAGGGGGAAATGGCTACACCTTC
.	TRBV7-2	.	TRBJ1-5	CASSREVATQPQHF	TGTGCCAGCAGCAGGGAAGTAGCGACTCAGCCCCAGCATTTT
.	TRBV6-1	medium-sized	TRBJ1-1	CASSESTDHTEAFF	TGTGCCAGCAGTGAGTCGACAGACCACACTGAAGCTTTCTTT
TRBD1	TRBV27	.	TRBJ2-2	CASSSGTGGNTGELFF	TGTGCCAGCAGTTCAGGGACAGGGGGGAACACCGGGGAGCTGTTTTTT
.	TRBV18	.	TRBJ1-1	CASSPSNTEAFF	TGTGCCAGCTCACCATCAAACACTGAAGCTTTCTTT
.	TRBV19	.	TRBJ1-2	CASSILVVGVGGYTF	TGTGCCAGTAGTATTCTAGTCGTCGGAGTGGGTGGCTACACCTTC
TRBD2	TRBV5-1	.	TRBJ2-5	CASSWTSGGGGETQYF	TGCGCCAGCAGCTGGACTAGCGGGGGGGGAGGAGAGACCCAGTACTTC
TRBD1	TRBV6-4	.	TRBJ1-2	CASSRQGDYGYTF	TGTGCCAGCAGTCGACAGGGGGACTATGGCTACACCTTC
.	TRBV6-5	.	TRBJ1-2	CATLETANYGYTF	TGTGCCACGCTCGAAACAGCTAACTATGGCTACACCTTC
TRBD1	TRBV7-9	.	TRBJ1-3	CASSWGQGSSGNTIYF	TGTGCCAGCAGCTGGGGACAGGGAAGCTCTGGAAACACCATATATTTT
.	TRBV5-1	.	TRBJ1-5	CASRRDSNQPQHF	TGCGCCAGCAGGAGGGATAGCAATCAGCCCCAGCATTTT
.	TRBV4-1	.	TRBJ1-5	CASSQQGPQPQHF	TGCGCCAGCAGCCAACAGGGCCCGCAGCCCCAGCATTTT
.	TRBV5-1	.	TRBJ1-2	CASSLAGNEGYTF	TGCGCCAGCAGCTTGGCAGGGAATGAGGGCTACACCTTC
TRBD1	TRBV15	.	TRBJ1-1	CATSRGRDRGLEAFF	TGTGCCACCAGCAGAGGGCGGGACAGGGGCCTTGAAGCTTTCTTT
.	TRBV27	once	TRBJ2-1	CASSRSPPGVEQFF	TGTGCCAGCAGTCGATCGCCGCCCGGTGTTGAGCAGTTCTTC
.	TRBV6-5	.	TRBJ2-7	CASSYSSDRPYEQYF	TGTGCCAGCAGTTACAGTAGTGACAGACCCTACGAGCAGTACTTC
TRBD1	TRBV11-3	once	TRBJ2-3	CASSPPGQGIDTQYF	TGTGCCAGCAGCCCACCGGGACAGGGCATAGATACGCAGTATTTT
.	TRBV6-6	.	TRBJ1-2	CASSPGSPSGYTF	TGTGCCAGCAGCCCAGGGTCCCCCTCTGGCTACACCTTC
.	TRBV2	.	TRBJ1-1	CASSGGGPAGEVVTEAFF	TGTGCCAGCAGTGGAGGGGGACCCGCAGGAGAGGTTGTCACTGAAGCTTTCTTT
TRBD1	TRBV7-2	.	TRBJ2-7	CASSPGGRNEQYF	TGTGCCAGCAGCCCAGGGGGTCGGAACGAGCAGTACTTC
TRBD2	TRBV9	.	TRBJ2-7	CASSVDREGREQYF	TGTGCCAGCAGCGTAGACCGGGAGGGCCGCGAGCAGTACTTC
TRBD1	TRBV29-1	.	TRBJ2-6	CSVARTGAVSGANVLTF	TGCAGCGTTGCCCGGACAGGGGCCGTCTCTGGGGCCAACGTCCTGACTTTC
TRBD1	TRBV19	.	TRBJ2-7	CASSDGQGDYEQYF	TGTGCCAGTAGCGACGGACAGGGGGACTACGAGCAGTACTTC
TRBD1	TRBV15	.	TRBJ2-7	CATSGGQDYEQYF	TGTGCCACCAGCGGCGGACAGGACTACGAGCAGTACTTC
TRBD1	TRBV19	.	TRBJ1-5	CASSIFQGEGQPQHF	TGTGCCAGTAGTATATTTCAGGGGGAAGGTCAGCCCCAGCATTTT
TRBD1	TRBV7-6	.	TRBJ1-2	CASSLAGQTNGYTF	TGTGCCAGCAGCTTGGCGGGACAGACTAATGGCTACACCTTC
TRBD2	TRBV10-2	.	TRBJ2-1	CASGGSGGPFYNEQFF	TGCGCCAGCGGGGGTAGCGGGGGTCCATTCTACAATGAGCAGTTCTTC
TRBD1	TRBV19	.	TRBJ1-2	CASSIAGTGSDGYTF	TGTGCCAGTAGTATCGCCGGGACAGGGTCCGATGGCTACACCTTC
TRBD1	TRBV28	.	TRBJ2-7	CASSLFGLTGSRYEQYF	TGTGCCAGCAGTTTATTCGGCCTGACAGGGAGCAGGTACGAGCAGTACTTC
TRBD1	TRBV6-1	once	TRBJ2-7	CASSLDRAYEQYF	TGTGCCAGCAGTCTTGACAGGGCCTACGAGCAGTACTTC
TRBD2	TRBV6-5	.	TRBJ2-7	CASTHRGGLGYEQYF	TGTGCCAGCACCCACCGGGGGGGGCTCGGCTACGAGCAGTACTTC
.	TRBV7-6	.	TRBJ2-1	CASRPSGSKRYNEQFF	TGTGCCAGCAGACCCAGCGGGTCTAAACGCTACAATGAGCAGTTCTTC
.	TRBV7-4	.	TRBJ2-6	CASSFAYSSQSRANVLTF	TGTGCCAGCAGCTTTGCATACAGCTCACAAAGTCGGGCCAACGTCCTGACTTTC
TRBD1	TRBV11-2	few	TRBJ1-1	CASSLGQGAEAFF	TGTGCCAGCAGCTTAGGCCAGGGGGCTGAAGCTTTCTTT
.	TRBV29-1	.	TRBJ1-2	CSVANYGYTF	TGCAGCGTTGCGAACTATGGCTACACCTTC
.	TRBV6-1	.	TRBJ1-6	CASSERQVETNSPLHF	TGTGCCAGCAGTGAAAGACAGGTAGAAACTAATTCACCCCTCCACTTT
.	TRBV11-2	once	TRBJ1-2	CASSPATGNYGYTF	TGTGCCAGCAGCCCCGCGACAGGAAACTATGGCTACACCTTC
TRBD2	TRBV5-1	.	TRBJ2-5	CASSLAGGGSVETQYF	TGCGCCAGCAGCTTGGCCGGCGGGGGGAGTGTAGAGACCCAGTACTTC
TRBD2	TRBV7-2	.	TRBJ2-1	CASSLEASGYNEQFF	TGTGCCAGCAGCTTAGAGGCTAGCGGCTACAATGAGCAGTTCTTC